This T cell receptor (beta chain) was observed in a study of OX40 agonist ivuxolimab in advanced cancers. Whole-study context: The patients received ivuxolimab by intravenous route every 2 weeks at 0.01 to 10 mg/kg. Dose-escalation cases comprised hepatocellular carcinoma, melanoma, renal cell or head and neck cancer. Averaging around 60 years in age, with a range of about 23 to 79, the cohort was about 83% male.

Measured with immunoSEQ multiplex PCR; TCRdb has only the in-frame clones, and not every one. The table records around 70,000 clones, around 88% of them present only once. Germline V CDR1 and CDR2: SGHVS, FNYEAQ. Trimming stripped 6 bases from V and 4 bases from J, with 12 bases between. The CDR3 covers 13 residues. Sequenced material: CD4+ or CD8+ T cells sorted from blood, taken in a trial of the OX40 agonist ivuxolimab. The chain is built from TRBV7-6 and TRBJ1-1, with D unresolved. The receptor comes from an adult with an advanced solid tumor such as melanoma, head and neck, liver or kidney cancer. In DNA form, the CDR3 reads TGTGCCAGCAGGAATACGGGTTCCACTGAAGCTTTCTTT. Amino acids: CASRNTGSTEAFF.